This passage covers 3 T cell receptor beta chains from one sample sequenced in a study of blood T cell repertoires in COVID-19. Produced via immunoSEQ multiplex PCR; TCRdb's table is partial and in-frame only. The repertoire holds 320,000 or so clones, with roughly 87% as singletons. The sequenced sample was PBMCs or T cells enriched from blood (not recorded which). These receptors came from a woman aged 30 to 39 who had recovered from COVID-19.

The genes are TRBV6-2 or TRBV6-3 and TRBJ2-5, with TRBD2 identical over 14 bases. There are 18 residues in the CDR3. J gave up 4 bases and V 0 bases, and 7 bases lay outside the gene matches. The germline CDR1 and CDR2 sequences are MNHEY and SVGEGT. The DNA for the CDR3 is TGTGCCAGCAGTTACTCCGGACTAGCGGGGGGCACCGGAGAGACCCAGTACTTC. Its translation is CASSYSGLAGGTGETQYF.

The CDR3: CASSSPQGLGTDTQYF. CDR3 nucleotides: TGTGCCAGCAGCTCCCCTCAGGGTTTGGGCACAGATACGCAGTATTTT. This chain connects TRBV9 to TRBJ2-3; possibly TRBD1 for D (5 bases). The CDR3 is 16 residues long. Germline assignment: CDR1 SGDLS and CDR2 YYNGEE. Trimming took off 4 bases at V and 1 base at J, with 16 bases between the two ends.

This chain connects TRBV6-6 to TRBJ1-2; D is uncertain. V was cut by 5 bases and J by 0 bases, with 16 bases left in between. CDR1 is MNHNY, CDR2 SVGAGI, per germline (reference sequence). The CDR3 covers 16 residues. The CDR3 DNA follows: TGTGCCAGCAGTCGCTCTTTCGGGTTTTCTAACTATGGCTACACCTTC. Encoded protein: CASSRSFGFSNYGYTF.